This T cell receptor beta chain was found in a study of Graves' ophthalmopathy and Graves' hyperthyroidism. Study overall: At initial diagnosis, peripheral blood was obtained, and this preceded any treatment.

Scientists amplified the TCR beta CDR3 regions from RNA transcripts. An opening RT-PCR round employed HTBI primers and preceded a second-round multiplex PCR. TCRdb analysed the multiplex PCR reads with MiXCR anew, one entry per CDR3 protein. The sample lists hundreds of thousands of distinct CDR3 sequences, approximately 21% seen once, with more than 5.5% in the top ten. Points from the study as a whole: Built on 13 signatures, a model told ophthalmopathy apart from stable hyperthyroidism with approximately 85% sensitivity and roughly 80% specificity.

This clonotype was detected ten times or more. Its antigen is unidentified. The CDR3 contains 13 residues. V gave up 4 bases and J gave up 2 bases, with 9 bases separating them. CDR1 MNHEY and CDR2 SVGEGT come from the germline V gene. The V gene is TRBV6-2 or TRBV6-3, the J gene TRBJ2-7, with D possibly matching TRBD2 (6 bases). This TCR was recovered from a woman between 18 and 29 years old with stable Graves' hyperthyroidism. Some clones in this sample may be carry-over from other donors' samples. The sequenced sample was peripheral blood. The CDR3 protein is CASSWDFPYEQYF. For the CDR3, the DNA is TGTGCCAGCAGTTGGGACTTTCCCTACGAGCAGTACTTC.